Listed below are T cell receptor beta chains from one sample, sequenced in a study of brain T cells in children with intractable seizures. The data were produced by immunoSEQ multiplex PCR, yet TCRdb's version contains in-frame clones alone and is incomplete. The sample gives under 400,000 clones, more than 85% of which show up once; about 6% is in the top ten. Source: peripheral blood, taken more than 4 months after surgery. These receptors were obtained from a boy younger than two with tuberous sclerosis and intractable seizures. Each CDR3 is given without its conserved first and last residue. D genes are given only for firm matches.

>TRBJ1-5|NA|TRBV4-1
ASSQDGLTGGGLNQPQH
>TRBJ2-6|NA|TRBV12-5
ASGFAAGAGANVLT
>TRBJ2-7|NA|TRBV3-1/TRBV3-2
ASSQAWTYSYEQC
>TRBJ1-1|NA|TRBV7-9
ASSLQGLNTEAF
>TRBJ1-5|NA|TRBV24-1
ATSDTSTGIMGDQPQH
>TRBJ2-2|NA|TRBV19
ASSTERAGTGELF
>TRBJ2-7|NA|TRBV5-5
ASSLVPQGQYEQY
>TRBJ1-3|NA|TRBV15
ATSRDFTNTIY
>TRBJ1-2|TRBD1|TRBV5-3
ARSLAGQFYGYT
>TRBJ2-7|TRBD1|TRBV27
AGIRTGFYGQY
>TRBJ1-2|NA|TRBV5-3
ARSFQTRWGYGYT
>TRBJ1-1|NA|TRBV19
ASSQSSNTEAF
>TRBJ2-1|NA|TRBV27
ASSLNSPLYGEQF
>TRBJ1-2|TRBD1|TRBV3-1/TRBV3-2
ASSHPGQGHYGYT
>TRBJ2-7|NA|TRBV4-1
ASSQEAQTLSPEQY
>TRBJ1-1|NA|TRBV7-9
ASSLPRDASLEAF
>TRBJ1-1|NA|TRBV4-2
ASSQGNGGKGEAF
>TRBJ2-2|NA|TRBV6-6
ASSTGGSGNTGELF
>TRBJ2-7|TRBD2|TRBV3-1/TRBV3-2
ASSRGTSGRAPYEQY
>TRBJ2-7|TRBD2|TRBV29-1
SVVGREPYEQY
>TRBJ2-7|NA|TRBV6-5
ASTLGPTYEQY
>TRBJ2-4|NA|TRBV4-1
ASSINRENIQY
>TRBJ2-1|TRBD2|TRBV29-1
SVEDLKASGSPIWDEQF
>TRBJ2-7|NA|TRBV6-5
ASNRGGLAYEQY
>TRBJ2-1|NA|TRBV13
ASSLIRGHSFRSYNEQF
>TRBJ1-1|NA|TRBV18
ASSLGRNTEAF
>TRBJ2-3|NA|TRBV7-9
ASSLREPHTDTQY
>TRBJ1-6|NA|TRBV7-8
ASSLRDNHNSPLH
>TRBJ2-5|TRBD2|TRBV7-3
ASSLGEGLGETQY
>TRBJ1-2|NA|TRBV4-1
ASSQESQGLNYGYT
>TRBJ1-5|NA|TRBV20-1
SASRKRDQPQH
>TRBJ1-2|NA|TRBV4-1
ASRSQGRERDGYT
>TRBJ1-5|NA|TRBV30
AWRTGSNQPQH
>TRBJ2-3|TRBD2|TRBV13
ASSARGFADTQY
>TRBJ1-2|NA|TRBV27
ASSLIGLGGPANYGYT
>TRBJ2-3|NA|TRBV2
ASSGGGLGTDTQY
>TRBJ2-7|NA|TRBV29-1
SVRFGRGLSTNSYEQY
>TRBJ2-7|NA|TRBV5-1
ASSLVPGLEQY
>TRBJ2-1|NA|TRBV30
AWSVSVARNEQF
>TRBJ2-3|NA|TRBV11-3
ASSPLRGATDTQY
>TRBJ2-6|NA|TRBV18
ASSPTGANVLT
>TRBJ2-5|NA|TRBV27
ASSPDTQETQY
>TRBJ2-7|NA|TRBV11-3
ASSLLGGGFSYEQY
>TRBJ2-1|NA|TRBV24-1
ATSGSMQGEDNEQF
>TRBJ2-1|TRBD2|TRBV30
AWSGRTSGSYNEQF
>TRBJ2-1|NA|TRBV10-3
AISSQGGNEQF
>TRBJ1-4|TRBD1|TRBV19
ASSSWTGVATNEKLF
>TRBJ2-1|NA|TRBV24-1
ATSDVPAGEQF
>TRBJ1-5|NA|TRBV10-3
AISTGGVDQPQH